A selection of T cell receptor beta chains follows, all from one sample in a study of T cells after yellow fever vaccination. MiXCR, applied by TCRdb to the 5' RACE reads, yields one record per CDR3 protein. Altogether hundreds of thousands of distinct CDR3 sequences are present, 3% to 4.5% being singletons, with the ten largest covering less than 25%. Specimen: PBMCs, collected on the day of the yellow fever booster vaccination. All receptors derive from a man aged 18 to 30 who received the YFV17D yellow fever vaccine. The conserved cysteine and the conserved F or W are not part of the CDR3 here. A D gene is named only where the DNA matches it firmly.

TRBV5-1	TRBD1	ASSLPGQGQY
TRBV12-3/TRBV12-4	-	ASSYMQANTEAF
TRBV2	TRBD1	ATETGGPGTEAF
TRBV11-2	TRBD1	ASSADGTGGSKNIQY
TRBV7-9	-	ASSPGTRDEKLF
TRBV5-1	-	ASSLPGQETQY
TRBV6-8	-	ASRINLRYGYT
TRBV18	TRBD1	ASSPWDSLDSPLH
TRBV12-3/TRBV12-4	-	ASSLRPNTGELF
TRBV5-4	TRBD2	ASSLAPGGEGTQY
TRBV14	TRBD2	ASSQLAGGNNEQF
TRBV20-1	TRBD2	SAELGGGVTDTQY
TRBV5-1	TRBD2	ASSLGTSMFTGELF
TRBV29-1	-	SVIETNEKLF
TRBV7-8	TRBD1	ASSSRQGNSPLH
TRBV5-1	TRBD1	ASSSGQTYEQY
TRBV30	-	AWSVEGTEETQY
TRBV7-2	-	ASSHGPISSYEQY
TRBV7-9	-	ASIPEGDTEAF